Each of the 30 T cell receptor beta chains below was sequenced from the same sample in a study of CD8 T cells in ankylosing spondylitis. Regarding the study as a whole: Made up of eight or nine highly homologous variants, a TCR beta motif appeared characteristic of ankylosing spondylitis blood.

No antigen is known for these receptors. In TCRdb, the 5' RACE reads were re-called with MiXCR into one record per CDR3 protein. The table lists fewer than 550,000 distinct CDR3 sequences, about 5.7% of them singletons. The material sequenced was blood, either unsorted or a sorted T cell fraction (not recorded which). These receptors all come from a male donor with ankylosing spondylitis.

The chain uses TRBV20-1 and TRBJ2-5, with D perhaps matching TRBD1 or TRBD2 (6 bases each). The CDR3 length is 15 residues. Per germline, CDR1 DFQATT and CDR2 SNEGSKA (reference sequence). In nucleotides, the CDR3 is TGCTGTGGGGGCCCGCAGGGCCGGGCGGGGGAGACCCAGTACTTC. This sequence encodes CCGGPQGRAGETQYF.

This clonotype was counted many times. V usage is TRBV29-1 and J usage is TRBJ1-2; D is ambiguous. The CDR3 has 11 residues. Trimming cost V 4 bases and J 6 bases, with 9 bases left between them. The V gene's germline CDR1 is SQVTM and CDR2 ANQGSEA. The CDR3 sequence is CSVGLGNGYTF. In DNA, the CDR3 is TGCAGCGTTGGTCTGGGAAATGGCTACACCTTC.

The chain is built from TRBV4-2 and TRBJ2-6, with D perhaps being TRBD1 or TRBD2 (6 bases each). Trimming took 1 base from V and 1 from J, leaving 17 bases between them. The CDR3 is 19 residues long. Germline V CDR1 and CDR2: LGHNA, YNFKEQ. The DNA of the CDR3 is TGTGCCAGCAGCCAAGGGGGGGCCACCGTACGGTCTGGGGCCAACGTCCTGACTTTC. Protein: CASSQGGATVRSGANVLTF.

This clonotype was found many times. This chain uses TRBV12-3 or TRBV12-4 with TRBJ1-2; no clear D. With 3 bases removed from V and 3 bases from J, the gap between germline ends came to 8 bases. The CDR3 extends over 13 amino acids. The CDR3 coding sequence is TGTGCCAGCAGTTTTGGGGAATACTATGGCTACACCTTC. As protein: CASSFGEYYGYTF.

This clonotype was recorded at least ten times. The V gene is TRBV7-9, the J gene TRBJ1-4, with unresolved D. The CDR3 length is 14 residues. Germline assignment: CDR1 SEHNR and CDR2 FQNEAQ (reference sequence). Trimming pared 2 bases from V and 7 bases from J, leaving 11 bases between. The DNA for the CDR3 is TGTGCCAGCAGCTTAATGGAGTCTGCTGAAAAACTGTTTTTT. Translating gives CASSLMESAEKLFF.

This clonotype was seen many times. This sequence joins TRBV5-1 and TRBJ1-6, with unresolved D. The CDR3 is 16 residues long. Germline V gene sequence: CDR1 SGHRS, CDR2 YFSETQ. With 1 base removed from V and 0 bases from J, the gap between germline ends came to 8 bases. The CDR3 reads CASSLLASSYNSPLHF. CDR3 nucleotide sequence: TGCGCCAGCAGCTTGCTGGCTAGCTCCTATAATTCACCCCTCCACTTT.

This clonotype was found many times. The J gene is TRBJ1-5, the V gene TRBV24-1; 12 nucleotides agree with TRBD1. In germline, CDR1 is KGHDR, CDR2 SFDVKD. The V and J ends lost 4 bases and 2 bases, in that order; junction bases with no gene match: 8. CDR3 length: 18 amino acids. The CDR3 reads CATSESPGQGAGNQPQHF. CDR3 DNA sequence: TGTGCCACCAGTGAATCCCCGGGACAGGGGGCTGGCAATCAGCCCCAGCATTTT.

The DNA for the CDR3 is TGTGCCAGCAGCACTTGGACAGGGCCGGGGTTTTACGAGCAGTACTTC. It yields the protein CASSTWTGPGFYEQYF. The gene calls are TRBV7-9 and TRBJ2-7, with 8 bases fitting TRBD1. The CDR3 is 16 residues long. Trimming took 5 bases from V and 4 from J; bases not matched to a gene: 13. Germline lookup yields CDR1 SEHNR and CDR2 FQNEAQ (reference sequence).

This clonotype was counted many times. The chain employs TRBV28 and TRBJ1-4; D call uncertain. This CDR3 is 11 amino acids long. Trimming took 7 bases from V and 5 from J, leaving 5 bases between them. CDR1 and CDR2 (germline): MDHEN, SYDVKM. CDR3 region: CASTQNEKLFF. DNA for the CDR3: TGTGCCAGCACCCAAAATGAAAAACTGTTTTTT. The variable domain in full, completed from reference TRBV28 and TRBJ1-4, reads DVKVTQSSRYLVKRTGEKVFLECVQDMDHENMFWYRQDPGLGLRLIYFSYDVKMKEKGDIPEGYSVSREKKERFSLILESASTNQTSMYLCASTQNEKLFFGSGTQLSVL.

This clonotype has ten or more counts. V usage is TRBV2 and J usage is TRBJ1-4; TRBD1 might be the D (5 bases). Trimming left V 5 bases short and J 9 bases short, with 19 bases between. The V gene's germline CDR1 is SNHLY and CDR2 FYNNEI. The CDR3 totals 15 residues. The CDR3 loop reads CASSHRVGPHQKLFF. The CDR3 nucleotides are TGTGCCAGCAGTCATAGGGTGGGGCCACACCAAAAACTGTTTTTT.

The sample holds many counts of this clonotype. The CDR3 loop reads CASRRRARENEQFF. Here the CDR3 DNA reads TGTGCCAGCAGACGGCGGGCGAGAGAGAATGAGCAGTTCTTC. The chain combines TRBV6-1 with TRBJ2-1, with D maybe TRBD2 (5 bases). CDR3 length equals 14 residues. Germline values: CDR1 MNHNS, CDR2 SASEGT. Trimming took off 6 bases at V and 7 bases at J, with 16 bases between the two ends.

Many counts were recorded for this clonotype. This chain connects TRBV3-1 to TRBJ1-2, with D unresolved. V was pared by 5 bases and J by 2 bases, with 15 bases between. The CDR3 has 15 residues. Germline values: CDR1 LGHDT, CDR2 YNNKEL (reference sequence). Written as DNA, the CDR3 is TGTGCCAGCAGCTATAGGAGGTCCAGCAACTATGGCTACACCTTC. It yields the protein CASSYRRSSNYGYTF.

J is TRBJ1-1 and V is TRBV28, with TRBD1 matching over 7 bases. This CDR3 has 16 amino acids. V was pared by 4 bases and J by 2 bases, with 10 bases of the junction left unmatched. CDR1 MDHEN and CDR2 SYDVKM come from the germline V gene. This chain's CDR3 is CASSSTNRGHNTEAFF. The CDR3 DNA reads TGTGCCAGCAGTTCTACAAACAGGGGTCATAACACTGAAGCTTTCTTT. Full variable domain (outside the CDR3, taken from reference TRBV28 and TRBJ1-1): DVKVTQSSRYLVKRTGEKVFLECVQDMDHENMFWYRQDPGLGLRLIYFSYDVKMKEKGDIPEGYSVSREKKERFSLILESASTNQTSMYLCASSSTNRGHNTEAFFGQGTRLTVV.

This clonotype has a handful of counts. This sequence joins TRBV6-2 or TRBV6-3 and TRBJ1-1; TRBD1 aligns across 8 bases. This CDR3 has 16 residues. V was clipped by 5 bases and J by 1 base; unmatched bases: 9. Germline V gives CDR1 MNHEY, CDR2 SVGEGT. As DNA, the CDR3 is TGTGCCAGCAGTGACGCCGCAGGGGGCCCGAACACTGAAGCTTTCTTT. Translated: CASSDAAGGPNTEAFF.

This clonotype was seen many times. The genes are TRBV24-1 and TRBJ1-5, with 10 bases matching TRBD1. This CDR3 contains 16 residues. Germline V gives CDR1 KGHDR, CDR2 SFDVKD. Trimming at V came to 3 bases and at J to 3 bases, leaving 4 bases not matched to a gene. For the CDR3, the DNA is TGTGCCACCAGTGATCGGACAGGGGGTGACAATCAGCCCCAGCATTTT. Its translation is CATSDRTGGDNQPQHF.

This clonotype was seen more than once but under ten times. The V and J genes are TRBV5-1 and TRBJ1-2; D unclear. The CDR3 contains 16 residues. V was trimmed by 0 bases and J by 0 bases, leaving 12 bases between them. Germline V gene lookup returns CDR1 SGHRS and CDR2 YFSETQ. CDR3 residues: CASSLGTKNPNYGYTF. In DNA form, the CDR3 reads TGCGCCAGCAGCTTGGGGACCAAGAACCCTAACTATGGCTACACCTTC. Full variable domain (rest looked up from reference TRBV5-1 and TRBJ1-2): KAGVTQTPRYLIKTRGQQVTLSCSPISGHRSVSWYQQTPGQGLQFLFEYFSETQRNKGNFPGRFSGRQFSNSRSEMNVSTLELGDSALYLCASSLGTKNPNYGYTFGSGTRLTVV.

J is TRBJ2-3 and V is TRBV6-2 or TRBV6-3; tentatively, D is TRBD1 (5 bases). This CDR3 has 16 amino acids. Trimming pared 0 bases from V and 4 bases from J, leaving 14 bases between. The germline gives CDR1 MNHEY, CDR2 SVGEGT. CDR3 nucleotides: TGTGCCAGCAGTTACTCGGATTTAGCAGGGCCAGATACGCAGTATTTT. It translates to CASSYSDLAGPDTQYF.

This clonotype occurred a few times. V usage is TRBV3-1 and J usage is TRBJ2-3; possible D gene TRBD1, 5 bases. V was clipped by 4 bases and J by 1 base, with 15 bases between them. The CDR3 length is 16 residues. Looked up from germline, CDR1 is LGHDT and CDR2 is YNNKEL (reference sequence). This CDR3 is CASSLEPWGGTDTQYF. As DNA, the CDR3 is TGTGCCAGCAGCCTAGAACCCTGGGGCGGCACAGATACGCAGTATTTT.

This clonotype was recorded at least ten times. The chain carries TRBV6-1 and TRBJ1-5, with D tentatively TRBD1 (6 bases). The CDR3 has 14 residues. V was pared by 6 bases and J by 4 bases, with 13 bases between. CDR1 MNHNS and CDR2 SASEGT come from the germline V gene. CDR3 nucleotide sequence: TGTGCCAGCAGAACCTGGGACACTAATCAGCCCCAGCATTTT. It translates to CASRTWDTNQPQHF.

The DNA of the CDR3 is TGCGCCAGCAGCTTTACCGGGACTAGCTTCTCTGGGGCCAACGTCCTGACTTTC. It translates to CASSFTGTSFSGANVLTF. The chain combines TRBV5-1 with TRBJ2-6; 9 bases match TRBD2. Germline V gene sequence: CDR1 SGHRS, CDR2 YFSETQ. The V gene end was trimmed by 2 bases and the J gene end by 0 bases; junction bases not matched to a gene: 6. The CDR3 contains 18 residues.

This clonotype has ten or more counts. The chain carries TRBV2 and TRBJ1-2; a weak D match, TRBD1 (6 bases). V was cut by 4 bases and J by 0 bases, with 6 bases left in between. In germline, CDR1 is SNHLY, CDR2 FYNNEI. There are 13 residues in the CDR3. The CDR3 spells CASSGTANYGYTF. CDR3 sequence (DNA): TGTGCCAGCAGTGGGACAGCTAACTATGGCTACACCTTC.

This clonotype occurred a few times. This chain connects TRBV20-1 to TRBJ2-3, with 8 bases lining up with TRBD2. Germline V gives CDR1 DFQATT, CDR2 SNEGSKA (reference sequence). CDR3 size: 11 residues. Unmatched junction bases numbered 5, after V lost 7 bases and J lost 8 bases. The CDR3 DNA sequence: TGCAGTGAACTAGGGACTAGTACGCAGTATTTT. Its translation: CSELGTSTQYF.

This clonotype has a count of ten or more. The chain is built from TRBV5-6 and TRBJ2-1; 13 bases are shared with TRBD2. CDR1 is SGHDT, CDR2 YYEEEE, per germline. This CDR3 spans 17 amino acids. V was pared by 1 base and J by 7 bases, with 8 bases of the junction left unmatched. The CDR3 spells CASSLLTSGGFNNEQFF. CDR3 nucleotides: TGTGCCAGCAGCTTGTTGACTAGCGGGGGGTTCAATAATGAGCAGTTCTTC.

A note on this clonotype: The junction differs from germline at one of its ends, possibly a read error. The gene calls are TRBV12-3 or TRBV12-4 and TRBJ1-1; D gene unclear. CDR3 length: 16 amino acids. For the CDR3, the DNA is TGTGCCAGCAGTTTAAACCTGAGGGTCGGGAGGACTGAAGCCTTCTTT. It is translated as CASSLNLRVGRTEAFF.

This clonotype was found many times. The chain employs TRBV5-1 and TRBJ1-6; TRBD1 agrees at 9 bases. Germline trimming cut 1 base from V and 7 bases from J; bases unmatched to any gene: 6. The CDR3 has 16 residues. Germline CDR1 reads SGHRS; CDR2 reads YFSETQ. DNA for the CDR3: TGCGCCAGCAGCTTGCGGGGACAGGGTGCCAATTCACCCCTCCACTTT. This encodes CASSLRGQGANSPLHF.

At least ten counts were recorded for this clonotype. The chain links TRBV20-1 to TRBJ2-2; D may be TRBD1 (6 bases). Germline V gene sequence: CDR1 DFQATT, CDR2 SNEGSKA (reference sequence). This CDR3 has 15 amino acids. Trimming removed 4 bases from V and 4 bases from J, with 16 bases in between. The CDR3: CSATKAGRGTGELFF. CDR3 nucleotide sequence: TGCAGTGCTACCAAGGCCGGCAGGGGCACCGGGGAGCTGTTTTTT.

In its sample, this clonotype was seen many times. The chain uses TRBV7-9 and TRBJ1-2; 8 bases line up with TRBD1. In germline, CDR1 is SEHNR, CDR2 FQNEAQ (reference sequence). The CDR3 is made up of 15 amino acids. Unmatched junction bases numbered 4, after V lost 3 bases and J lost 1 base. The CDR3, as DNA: TGTGCCAGCAGCTTGGACAGGGAATATAACTATGGCTACACCTTC. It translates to CASSLDREYNYGYTF.

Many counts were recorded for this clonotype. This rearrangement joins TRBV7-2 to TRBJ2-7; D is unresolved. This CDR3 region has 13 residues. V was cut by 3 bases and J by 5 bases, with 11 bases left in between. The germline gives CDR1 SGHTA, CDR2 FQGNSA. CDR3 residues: CASSFHLPDEQYF. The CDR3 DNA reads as TGTGCCAGCAGCTTCCACCTGCCGGACGAGCAGTACTTC.

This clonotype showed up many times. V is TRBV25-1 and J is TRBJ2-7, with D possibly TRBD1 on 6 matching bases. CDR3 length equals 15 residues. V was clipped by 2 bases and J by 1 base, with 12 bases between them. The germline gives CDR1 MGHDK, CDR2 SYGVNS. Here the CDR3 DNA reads TGTGCCAGCAGTGAAGGGCAGGGGCCATCCTACGAGCAGTACTTC. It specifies CASSEGQGPSYEQYF.

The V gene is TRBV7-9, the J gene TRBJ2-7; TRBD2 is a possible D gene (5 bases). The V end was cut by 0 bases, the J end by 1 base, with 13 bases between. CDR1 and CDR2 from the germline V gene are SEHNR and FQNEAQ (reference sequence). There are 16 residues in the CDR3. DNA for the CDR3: TGTGCCAGCAGCTTAGCGGGGAGTCCTATATCCTACGAGCAGTACTTC. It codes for CASSLAGSPISYEQYF.